What follows are 2 T cell receptor beta chains derived from one specimen sequenced in a study of shared clonotypes between healthy human individuals. The naive CD8 subset, CD45RO-negative cells positively selected for CCR7, excluded terminally differentiated effector memory CD45RA+ cells. Some clones are missing from TCRdb's copy, which holds only in-frame ones; the method was immunoSEQ multiplex PCR. The data show about 2 million clones, 85% to 95% seen once. The sequencing input was naive CD8+ T cells sorted from blood. These receptors were collected from a man younger than 35 in good health.

This chain joins TRBV27 and TRBJ2-1; D may be TRBD2 (6 bases). The CDR3 has 15 residues. Germline V CDR1 and CDR2: MNHEY, SMNVEV (reference sequence). V lost 5 bases and J lost 8, with 19 bases in between. The chain's CDR3 is CASSVGTSVGDEQFF. The CDR3 DNA reads TGTGCCAGCAGTGTAGGGACTTCCGTGGGCGATGAGCAGTTCTTC.

V usage is TRBV27 and J usage is TRBJ2-1; 7 nucleotides agree with TRBD2. This CDR3 comprises 15 residues. Germline CDR1 reads MNHEY; CDR2 reads SMNVEV (reference sequence). J gave up 4 bases and V 10 bases, and 13 bases lay outside the gene matches. The chain's CDR3 is CATSSLGGKYNEQFF. CDR3 nucleotides: TGTGCCACCTCGTCTCTCGGGGGGAAATACAATGAGCAGTTCTTC.